This T cell receptor (beta chain) was identified in a study of cytomegalovirus exposure and HLA in healthy donors. The germline gives CDR1 SNHLY, CDR2 FYNNEI. V shed 5 bases and J 5 bases; nucleotides not matched to a gene: 4. This CDR3 comprises 13 residues. Use of 60 Vbeta and 13 Jbeta primers characterized the PCR. In the study's own analysis: In a later analysis, the count reached about 82 million unique TCR beta chains, with 10 million to 11 million shared. Assay: immunoSEQ multiplex PCR; the TCRdb copy retains only in-frame clones and omits some. V and J calls and clone size are copied from that table; D and trimming were computed from the DNA. The sample shows about 160,000 clones, 70% to 75% of them seen only once.

Material for sequencing was PBMCs. V usage is TRBV2 and J usage is TRBJ2-3; TRBD1 matches at 7 bases. This receptor was obtained from a young man in good health and CMV-seropositive. CDR3 protein: CASSIDREDTQYF. CDR3 DNA: TGTGCCAGCAGTATTGACAGGGAAGATACGCAGTATTTT. Based on the CDR3 plus reference TRBV2 and TRBJ2-3, the full variable domain is EPEVTQTPSHQVTQMGQEVILRCVPISNHLYFYWYRQILGQKVEFLVSFYNNEISEKSEIFDDQFSVERPDGSNFTLKIRSTKLEDSAMYFCASSIDREDTQYFGPGTRLTVL.